This T cell receptor beta chain was obtained from a study of T cell responses to AZD1222 COVID-19 vaccine. Sequencing used immunoSEQ multiplex PCR; TCRdb keeps in-frame clones, though not all of them. This sample carries some 140,000 clones, roughly 90% of them seen once, and the ten largest clones take 3.1%. V lost 5 bases and J lost 7, with 18 bases in between. CDR1 is MNHEY and CDR2 is SVGAGI in the germline V gene. The CDR3 runs 15 residues. The clonotype originates from an adult in good health. This sample comprised peripheral blood, obtained on day 0 of AZD1222 vaccination. The rearrangement uses TRBV6-5 and TRBJ2-1, with D possibly called TRBD1 or TRBD2 (5 bases each). In DNA form, the CDR3 reads TGTGCCAGCAGTCATCACACCGGGACGGAAAATGAGCAGTTCTTC. Protein: CASSHHTGTENEQFF.